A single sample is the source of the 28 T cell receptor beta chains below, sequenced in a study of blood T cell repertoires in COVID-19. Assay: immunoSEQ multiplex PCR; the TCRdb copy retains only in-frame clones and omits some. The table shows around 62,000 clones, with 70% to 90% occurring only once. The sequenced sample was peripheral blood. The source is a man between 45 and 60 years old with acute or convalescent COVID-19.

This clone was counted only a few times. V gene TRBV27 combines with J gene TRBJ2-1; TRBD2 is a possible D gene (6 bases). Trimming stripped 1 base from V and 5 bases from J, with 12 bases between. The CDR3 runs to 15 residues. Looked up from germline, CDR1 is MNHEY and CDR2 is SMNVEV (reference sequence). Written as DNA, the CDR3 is TGTGCCAGCAGTTTATACGGTGGACTACACAATGAGCAGTTCTTC. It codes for CASSLYGGLHNEQFF.

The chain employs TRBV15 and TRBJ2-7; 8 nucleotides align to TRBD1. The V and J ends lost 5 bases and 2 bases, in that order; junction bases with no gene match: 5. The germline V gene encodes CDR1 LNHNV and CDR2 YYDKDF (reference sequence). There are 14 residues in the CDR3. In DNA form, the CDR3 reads TGTGCCACCAGCTGGAAGACAGGGGCCTACGAGCAGTACGTC. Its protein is CATSWKTGAYEQYV.

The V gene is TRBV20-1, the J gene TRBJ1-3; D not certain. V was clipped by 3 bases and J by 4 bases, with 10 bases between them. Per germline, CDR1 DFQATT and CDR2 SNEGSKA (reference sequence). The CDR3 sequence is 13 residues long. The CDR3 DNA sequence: TGCAGTGCTAGTCCTCTCCAGGGAAACACCATATATTTT. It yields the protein CSASPLQGNTIYF.

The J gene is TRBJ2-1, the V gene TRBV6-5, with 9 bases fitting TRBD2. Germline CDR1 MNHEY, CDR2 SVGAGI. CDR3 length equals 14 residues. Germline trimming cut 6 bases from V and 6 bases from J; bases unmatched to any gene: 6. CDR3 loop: CASRWRGGANEQFF. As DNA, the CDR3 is TGTGCCAGCAGGTGGCGGGGGGGAGCCAATGAGCAGTTCTTC.

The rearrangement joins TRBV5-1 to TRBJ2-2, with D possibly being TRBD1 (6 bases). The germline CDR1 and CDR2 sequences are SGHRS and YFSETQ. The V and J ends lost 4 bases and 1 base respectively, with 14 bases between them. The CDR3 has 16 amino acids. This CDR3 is CASSRKQGGNTGELFF. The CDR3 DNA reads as TGCGCCAGCAGCCGCAAACAGGGCGGGAACACCGGGGAGCTGTTTTTT.

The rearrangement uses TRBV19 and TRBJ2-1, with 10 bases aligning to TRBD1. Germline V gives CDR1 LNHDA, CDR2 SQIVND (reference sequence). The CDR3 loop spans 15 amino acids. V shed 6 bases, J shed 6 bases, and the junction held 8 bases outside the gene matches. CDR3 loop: CASRSWTGGRNEQFF. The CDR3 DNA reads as TGTGCCAGTAGGAGTTGGACAGGGGGACGCAATGAGCAGTTCTTC. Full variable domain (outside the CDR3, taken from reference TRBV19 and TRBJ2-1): DGGITQSPKYLFRKEGQNVTLSCEQNLNHDAMYWYRQDPGQGLRLIYYSQIVNDFQKGDIAEGYSVSREKKESFPLTVTSAQKNPTAFYLCASRSWTGGRNEQFFGPGTRLTVL.

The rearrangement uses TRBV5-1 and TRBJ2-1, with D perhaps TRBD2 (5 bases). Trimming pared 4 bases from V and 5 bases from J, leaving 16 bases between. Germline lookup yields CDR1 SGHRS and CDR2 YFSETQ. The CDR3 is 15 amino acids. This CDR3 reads CASSEGQLDNNEQFF. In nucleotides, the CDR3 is TGCGCCAGCAGCGAGGGCCAACTAGACAACAATGAGCAGTTCTTC.

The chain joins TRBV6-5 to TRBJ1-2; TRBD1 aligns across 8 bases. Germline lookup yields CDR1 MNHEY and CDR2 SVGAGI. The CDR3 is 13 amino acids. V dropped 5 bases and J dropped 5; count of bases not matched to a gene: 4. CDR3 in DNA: TGTGCCAGCAGTCCGGGACAGGCTTATGGCTACACCTTC. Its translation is CASSPGQAYGYTF.

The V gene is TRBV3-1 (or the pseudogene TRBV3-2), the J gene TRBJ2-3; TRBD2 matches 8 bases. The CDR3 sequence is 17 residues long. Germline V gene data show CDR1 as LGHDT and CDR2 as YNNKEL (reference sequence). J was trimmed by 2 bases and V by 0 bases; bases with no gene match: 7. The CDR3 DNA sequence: TGTGCCAGCAGCCAAGATTACGGGACTAGTCACACAGATACGCAGTATTTT. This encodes CASSQDYGTSHTDTQYF.

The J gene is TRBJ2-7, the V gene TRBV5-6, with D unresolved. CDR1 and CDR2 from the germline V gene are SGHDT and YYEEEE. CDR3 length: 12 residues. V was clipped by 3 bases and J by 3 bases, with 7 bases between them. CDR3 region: CASSSYYYEQYF. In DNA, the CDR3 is TGTGCCAGCAGCTCTTACTACTACGAGCAGTACTTC.

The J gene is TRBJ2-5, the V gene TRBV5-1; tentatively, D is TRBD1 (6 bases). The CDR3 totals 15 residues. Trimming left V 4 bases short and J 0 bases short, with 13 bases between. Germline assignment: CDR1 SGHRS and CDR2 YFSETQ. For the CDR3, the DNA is TGCGCCAGCAGCCGAGATCCAGGGGACCAAGAGACCCAGTACTTC. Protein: CASSRDPGDQETQYF.

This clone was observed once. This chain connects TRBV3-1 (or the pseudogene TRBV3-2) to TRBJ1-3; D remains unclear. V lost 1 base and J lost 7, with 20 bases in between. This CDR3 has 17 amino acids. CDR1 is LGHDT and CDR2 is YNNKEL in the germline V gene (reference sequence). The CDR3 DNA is TGTGCCAGCAGCCAAGCCCCCCGCGTCCAACCGGGGAACACCATATATTTT. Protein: CASSQAPRVQPGNTIYF.

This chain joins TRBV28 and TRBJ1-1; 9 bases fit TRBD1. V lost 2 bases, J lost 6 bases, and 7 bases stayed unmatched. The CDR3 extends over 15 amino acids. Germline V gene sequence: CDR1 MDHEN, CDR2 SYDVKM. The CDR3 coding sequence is TGTGCCAGCAGTTTACCGGGACAGGGAATAGCTGAAGCTTTCTTT. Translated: CASSLPGQGIAEAFF.

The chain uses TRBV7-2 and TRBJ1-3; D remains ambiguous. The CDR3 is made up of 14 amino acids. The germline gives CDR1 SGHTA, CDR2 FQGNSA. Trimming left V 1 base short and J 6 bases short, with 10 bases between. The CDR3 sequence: CASSLELDSNTIYF. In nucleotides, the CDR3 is TGTGCCAGCAGCTTAGAGTTGGACTCAAACACCATATATTTT.

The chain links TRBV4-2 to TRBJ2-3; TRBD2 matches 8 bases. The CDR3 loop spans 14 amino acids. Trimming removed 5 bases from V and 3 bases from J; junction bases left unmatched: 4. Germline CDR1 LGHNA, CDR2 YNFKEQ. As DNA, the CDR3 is TGTGCCAGCAGCAACGGGGGGGCTACAGATACGCAGTATTTT. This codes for CASSNGGATDTQYF.

This CDR3 is CASSRRIGQGSSYNEQFF. The CDR3 coding sequence is TGTGCCAGCAGTCGACGAATAGGACAGGGCAGCTCCTACAATGAGCAGTTCTTC. The V call is TRBV27, the J call TRBJ2-1, with TRBD1 identical over 8 bases. From germline, CDR1 is MNHEY and CDR2 SMNVEV (reference sequence). The V gene end was trimmed by 5 bases and the J gene end by 0 bases; junction bases not matched to a gene: 12. The CDR3 extends over 18 amino acids.

This CDR3 reads CASSLDPGRVETQYF. The CDR3 DNA is TGTGCCAGCAGCTTGGATCCGGGGAGAGTAGAGACCCAGTACTTC. The chain has TRBV5-4 and TRBJ2-5; perhaps TRBD2 as D (5 bases). Trimming shortened V by 0 bases and J by 4 bases, and 13 bases separated the two germline ends. The germline gives CDR1 SGHNT, CDR2 YYREEE (reference sequence). This CDR3 contains 15 residues.

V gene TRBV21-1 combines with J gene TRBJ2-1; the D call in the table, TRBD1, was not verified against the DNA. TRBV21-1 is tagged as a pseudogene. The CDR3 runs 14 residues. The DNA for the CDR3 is TGTGCCAGCAGCATGACAGGGTTGGGTAATGAGCAGTTCTTC. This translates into CASSMTGLGNEQFF.

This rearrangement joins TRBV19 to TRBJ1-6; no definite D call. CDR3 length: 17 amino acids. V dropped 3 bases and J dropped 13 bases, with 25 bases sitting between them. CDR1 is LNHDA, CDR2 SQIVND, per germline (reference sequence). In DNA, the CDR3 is TGTGCCAGTAGTATTCCACAAAGACGGCGAGGCACATCGCCCCTCCACTTT. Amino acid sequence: CASSIPQRRRGTSPLHF.

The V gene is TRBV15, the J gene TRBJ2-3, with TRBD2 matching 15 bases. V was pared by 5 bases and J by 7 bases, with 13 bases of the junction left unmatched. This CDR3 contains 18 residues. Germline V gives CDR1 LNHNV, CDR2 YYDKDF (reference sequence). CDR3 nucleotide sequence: TGTGCCACCAGCGGACTAGCGGGGGGGCGAGGTCTGAAAAATACGCAGTATTTT. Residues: CATSGLAGGRGLKNTQYF.

Written as DNA, the CDR3 is TGTGCCAGCAGCTTGGTTAATCAGGGCAGGGCGAAAGAGACCCAGTACTTC. Translated: CASSLVNQGRAKETQYF. The V call is TRBV5-5, the J call TRBJ2-5; maybe TRBD1 (5 bases). The CDR3 length is 17 residues. Germline V CDR1 and CDR2: SGHKS, YYEKEE (reference sequence). With 0 bases removed from V and 3 bases from J, the gap between germline ends came to 18 bases.

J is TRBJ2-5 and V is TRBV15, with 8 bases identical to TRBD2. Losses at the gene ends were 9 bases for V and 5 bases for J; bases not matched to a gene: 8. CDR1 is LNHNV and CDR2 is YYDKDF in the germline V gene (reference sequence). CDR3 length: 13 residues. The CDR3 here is CATQRGREETQYF. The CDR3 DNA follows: TGTGCCACGCAGCGGGGGAGAGAGGAGACCCAGTACTTC.

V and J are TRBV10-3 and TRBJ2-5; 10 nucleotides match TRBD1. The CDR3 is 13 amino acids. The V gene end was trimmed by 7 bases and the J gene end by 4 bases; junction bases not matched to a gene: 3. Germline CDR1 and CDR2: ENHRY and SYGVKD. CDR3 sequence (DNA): TGTGCCATCACCCGGGACAGGGGAGAGACCCAGTACTTC. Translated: CAITRDRGETQYF.

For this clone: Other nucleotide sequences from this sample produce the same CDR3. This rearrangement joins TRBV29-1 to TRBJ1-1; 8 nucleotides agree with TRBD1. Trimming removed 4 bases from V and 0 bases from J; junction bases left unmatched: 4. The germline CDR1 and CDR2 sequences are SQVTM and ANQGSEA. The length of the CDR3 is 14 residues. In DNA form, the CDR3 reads TGCAGCGTTGCTCAGGGGGCGGTGAACACTGAAGCTTTCTTT. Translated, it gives CSVAQGAVNTEAFF.

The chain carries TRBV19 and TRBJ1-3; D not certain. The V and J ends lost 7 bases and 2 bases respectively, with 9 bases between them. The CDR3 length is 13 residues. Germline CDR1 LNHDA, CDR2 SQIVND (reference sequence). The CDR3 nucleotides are TGTGCCAGTATGGAGGTCGCTGGAAACACCATATATTTT. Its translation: CASMEVAGNTIYF.

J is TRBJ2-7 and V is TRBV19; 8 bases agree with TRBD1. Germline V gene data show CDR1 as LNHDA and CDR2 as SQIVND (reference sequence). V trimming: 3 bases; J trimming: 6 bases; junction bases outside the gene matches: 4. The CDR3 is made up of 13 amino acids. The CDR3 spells CASSIQGAPEQYF. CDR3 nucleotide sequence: TGTGCCAGTAGTATCCAGGGGGCGCCCGAGCAGTACTTC.

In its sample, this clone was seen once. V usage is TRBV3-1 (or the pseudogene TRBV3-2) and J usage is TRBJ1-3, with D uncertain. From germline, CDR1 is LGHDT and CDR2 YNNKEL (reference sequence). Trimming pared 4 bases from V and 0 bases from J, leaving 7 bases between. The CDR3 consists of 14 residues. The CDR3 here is CASSLDTSGNTIYF. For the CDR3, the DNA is TGTGCCAGCAGCCTTGACACCTCTGGAAACACCATATATTTT.

CDR3 DNA sequence: TGTGCCAGCAGCCAGGGAGCGAACACCGGGGAGCTGTTTTTT. Its translation: CASSQGANTGELFF. The chain joins TRBV14 to TRBJ2-2; D is perhaps TRBD2 (5 bases). The CDR3 extends over 14 amino acids. The V gene lost 3 bases and the J gene lost 0 bases, with 5 bases spanning the gap. Per the germline V gene, CDR1 is SGHDN and CDR2 is FVKESK.